These 32 T cell receptor beta chains were sequenced from one sample in a study of cytomegalovirus exposure and HLA in healthy donors. With 60 Vbeta and 13 Jbeta primers, the PCR was carried out. Clones were read by immunoSEQ multiplex PCR, and TCRdb kept only the in-frame ones, dropping some. This repertoire shows roughly 120,000 clones, 77% found once; its top ten account for around 3.9%. The material sequenced was PBMCs. These receptors came from a human donor in good health.

This clone was observed once. CDR3 DNA: TGTGCCAGCAGCGTAGGAGGGACAGGGGAAGAGACCCAGTACTTC. Translating gives CASSVGGTGEETQYF. J is TRBJ2-5 and V is TRBV9; 10 bases are a match to TRBD1. This CDR3 has 15 residues. V lost 0 bases and J lost 3; bases outside the gene matches: 2. Looked up from germline, CDR1 is SGDLS and CDR2 is YYNGEE. Full variable domain (rest looked up from reference TRBV9 and TRBJ2-5): DSGVTQTPKHLITATGQRVTLRCSPRSGDLSVYWYQQSLDQGLQFLIQYYNGEERAKGNILERFSAQQFPDLHSELNLSSLELGDSALYFCASSVGGTGEETQYFGPGTRLLVL.

The rearrangement joins TRBV5-1 to TRBJ2-5, with 7 positions matching TRBD2. The junction had 8 bases not matched to a gene; V was cut back by 2 bases and J by 1 base. The CDR3 length is 16 residues. The germline CDR1 and CDR2 sequences are SGHRS and YFSETQ. CDR3 amino acids: CASSFAPSGAQETQYF. CDR3 nucleotides: TGCGCCAGCAGCTTTGCTCCTAGCGGAGCCCAAGAGACCCAGTACTTC. Using reference TRBV5-1 and TRBJ2-5 for the parts outside the CDR3, the full variable domain is KAGVTQTPRYLIKTRGQQVTLSCSPISGHRSVSWYQQTPGQGLQFLFEYFSETQRNKGNFPGRFSGRQFSNSRSEMNVSTLELGDSALYLCASSFAPSGAQETQYFGPGTRLLVL.

The gene calls are TRBV30 and TRBJ2-3; TRBD1 aligns across 8 bases. CDR1 is GTSNPN, CDR2 SVGIG, per germline (reference sequence). Germline trimming cut 5 bases from V and 2 bases from J; bases unmatched to any gene: 3. This CDR3 is 13 amino acids long. The CDR3 spells CAWVTGVTDTQYF. The CDR3 bases are TGTGCCTGGGTGACAGGGGTCACAGATACGCAGTATTTT.

The rearrangement joins TRBV19 to TRBJ1-1; 8 nucleotides match TRBD1. CDR3 size: 16 residues. The germline CDR1 and CDR2 sequences are LNHDA and SQIVND (reference sequence). V trimming: 3 bases; J trimming: 5 bases; junction bases outside the gene matches: 11. CDR3 in DNA: TGTGCCAGTAGTATCTTGGAGACAGGGGTAGAAACTGAAGCTTTCTTT. Translated, it gives CASSILETGVETEAFF.

This rearrangement joins TRBV28 to TRBJ2-2, with D possibly TRBD1 on 5 matching bases. The CDR3 spans 13 residues. V was shortened by 4 bases and J by 5 bases, with 8 bases between the two germline ends. Germline V lookup: CDR1 MDHEN, CDR2 SYDVKM. The CDR3 DNA reads as TGTGCCAGCAGTTGGACACTTACCGGGGAGCTGTTTTTT. Translating gives CASSWTLTGELFF.

The chain joins TRBV19 to TRBJ1-4; D may be TRBD1 (5 bases). The CDR3 extends over 16 amino acids. Germline CDR1 and CDR2: LNHDA and SQIVND (reference sequence). V shed 1 base and J shed 6 bases, with 15 bases lying between them. For the CDR3, the DNA is TGTGCCAGTAGTATAGTGGGTTTGGAGGGGTATGAAAAACTGTTTTTT. Encoded protein: CASSIVGLEGYEKLFF.

The chain uses TRBV5-1 and TRBJ2-3, with 9 nucleotides matching TRBD2. CDR3 length: 15 residues. The V gene end was trimmed by 0 bases and the J gene end by 5 bases; junction bases not matched to a gene: 4. Germline V lookup: CDR1 SGHRS, CDR2 YFSETQ. Here the CDR3 DNA reads TGCGCCAGCAGCTTGGAGGCGGGAGGGGTAGATACGCAGTATTTT. Its protein is CASSLEAGGVDTQYF.

The chain is built from TRBV19 and TRBJ2-6; weak D call: TRBD2 (6 bases). Trimming removed 2 bases from V and 0 bases from J, with 17 bases in between. Germline V gene sequence: CDR1 LNHDA, CDR2 SQIVND (reference sequence). The CDR3 loop spans 19 amino acids. As DNA, the CDR3 is TGTGCCAGTAGTATATTCGGGCTAGCGCGGACCTCTGGGGCCAACGTCCTGACTTTC. This sequence encodes CASSIFGLARTSGANVLTF.

The chain combines TRBV19 with TRBJ2-2; no reliable D call. Deletions cut 0 bases from V and 0 bases from J, with 5 bases between. CDR1 is LNHDA and CDR2 is SQIVND in the germline V gene (reference sequence). This CDR3 is 15 amino acids long. The CDR3 nucleotides read TGTGCCAGTAGTATAGAGGGCACGAACACCGGGGAGCTGTTTTTT. This codes for CASSIEGTNTGELFF.

CDR3 bases: TGTGCCAGTAGTATTTGGAGGGGTCAGGGCGCGGATCAGCCCCAGCATTTT. This sequence encodes CASSIWRGQGADQPQHF. The chain combines TRBV19 with TRBJ1-5; D possibly corresponds to TRBD1 (5 bases). V gave up 3 bases and J gave up 5 bases, with 20 bases separating them. Germline V CDR1 and CDR2: LNHDA, SQIVND (reference sequence). CDR3 size: 17 residues.

V is TRBV19 and J is TRBJ2-1; 10 nucleotides agree with TRBD2. The CDR3 is made up of 14 amino acids. V lost 5 bases to trimming and J lost 8 bases; unmatched junction nucleotides: 6. Germline loops: CDR1 LNHDA, CDR2 SQIVND (reference sequence). The CDR3 region has the DNA TGTGCCAGTAGTCCTAGCGGGAGTTCGGATGAGCAGTTCTTC. Translating it yields CASSPSGSSDEQFF. Using reference TRBV19 and TRBJ2-1 for the parts outside the CDR3, the full variable domain is DGGITQSPKYLFRKEGQNVTLSCEQNLNHDAMYWYRQDPGQGLRLIYYSQIVNDFQKGDIAEGYSVSREKKESFPLTVTSAQKNPTAFYLCASSPSGSSDEQFFGPGTRLTVL.

The chain employs TRBV2 and TRBJ2-7, with TRBD2 matching 10 bases. J was trimmed by 0 bases and V by 5 bases; bases with no gene match: 7. The germline V gene has CDR1 SNHLY and CDR2 FYNNEI. The CDR3 is 16 amino acids. In DNA form, the CDR3 reads TGTGCCAGCAGTCGTCTAGCGGGAGCCCTCTCCTACGAGCAGTACTTC. Its translation: CASSRLAGALSYEQYF.

V and J are TRBV19 and TRBJ1-4, with TRBD1 matching 10 bases. The length of the CDR3 is 14 residues. Trimming at V came to 4 bases and at J to 8 bases, leaving 4 bases not matched to a gene. Germline CDR1 and CDR2: LNHDA and SQIVND (reference sequence). CDR3 residues: CASSTRQGAEKLFF. The CDR3 DNA reads as TGTGCCAGTAGTACCCGACAGGGGGCCGAAAAACTGTTTTTT.

This clone appeared once. The chain has TRBV19 and TRBJ1-2; D is ambiguous. This CDR3 region has 14 residues. V was cut by 3 bases and J by 3 bases, with 11 bases left in between. CDR1 is LNHDA and CDR2 is SQIVND in the germline V gene (reference sequence). In nucleotides, the CDR3 is TGTGCCAGTAGTATTTGGGTGGAGGACTATGGCTACACCTTC. Translated, it gives CASSIWVEDYGYTF.

The genes are TRBV19 and TRBJ1-1; 7 bases agree with TRBD1. The CDR3 totals 15 residues. J was trimmed by 2 bases and V by 5 bases; bases with no gene match: 8. The germline V gene encodes CDR1 LNHDA and CDR2 SQIVND (reference sequence). Here the CDR3 reads CASSALTGSNTEAFF. Written as DNA, the CDR3 is TGTGCCAGTAGTGCATTGACAGGGAGCAACACTGAAGCTTTCTTT.

The genes are TRBV4-1 and TRBJ2-7, with a tentative D call TRBD2 (6 bases). Germline V lookup: CDR1 MGHRA, CDR2 YSYEKL. V was clipped by 0 bases and J by 3 bases, with 12 bases between them. The CDR3 is 15 amino acids. The CDR3 spells CASSQEFSGLYEQYF. CDR3 DNA sequence: TGCGCCAGCAGCCAAGAATTCAGCGGGCTCTACGAGCAGTACTTC.

The rearrangement links TRBV7-6 to TRBJ2-7; 8 positions agree with TRBD1. The CDR3 is made up of 14 amino acids. Germline values: CDR1 SGHVS, CDR2 FNYEAQ. V was clipped by 1 base and J by 2 bases; unmatched bases: 1. CDR3 amino acids: CASSLEQGAYEQYF. DNA for the CDR3: TGTGCCAGCAGCTTAGAACAGGGGGCCTACGAGCAGTACTTC.

This sequence joins TRBV5-6 and TRBJ2-1; no clear D gene. The V gene lost 4 bases and the J gene lost 3 bases, with 8 bases spanning the gap. The germline V gene has CDR1 SGHDT and CDR2 YYEEEE. This CDR3 is 13 amino acids long. The CDR3 DNA reads as TGTGCCAGCAGCCTCGTTCGCTACAATGAGCAGTTCTTC. Its translation is CASSLVRYNEQFF.

This sequence joins TRBV5-5 and TRBJ1-1; D is possibly TRBD1 (6 bases). CDR3 length: 13 amino acids. The V gene lost 8 bases and the J gene lost 0 bases, with 11 bases spanning the gap. In germline, CDR1 is SGHKS, CDR2 YYEKEE (reference sequence). The chain's CDR3 is CASNRDMNTEAFF. In DNA, the CDR3 is TGTGCCAGTAACAGGGATATGAACACTGAAGCTTTCTTT.

The rearrangement links TRBV30 to TRBJ1-1, with 8 bases identical to TRBD1. Per the germline V gene, CDR1 is GTSNPN and CDR2 is SVGIG (reference sequence). This CDR3 is built from 13 residues. Losses at the gene ends were 3 bases for V and 7 bases for J; bases not matched to a gene: 7. CDR3 protein: CAWSMTGANEAFF. CDR3 in DNA: TGTGCCTGGAGCATGACAGGGGCAAATGAAGCTTTCTTT.

The CDR3 here is CASSFDPRGRDTQYF. The CDR3 bases are TGTGCCAGCAGCTTTGATCCCAGGGGCCGGGATACGCAGTATTTT. This chain joins TRBV11-2 and TRBJ2-3, with D possibly TRBD1 on 6 matching bases. CDR1 is SGHAT and CDR2 is FQNNGV in the germline V gene. CDR3 length equals 15 residues. V dropped 3 bases and J dropped 6 bases, with 16 bases sitting between them.

This clone has only a few counts. The chain employs TRBV27 and TRBJ2-1; 8 positions match TRBD2. The CDR3 sequence is 17 residues long. The junction had 16 bases not matched to a gene; V was cut back by 7 bases and J by 5 bases. Germline V gene sequence: CDR1 MNHEY, CDR2 SMNVEV (reference sequence). CDR3 residues: CASTPSNLAGRNNEQFF. CDR3 nucleotides: TGTGCCAGCACTCCATCGAATTTAGCGGGACGGAACAATGAGCAGTTCTTC.

The chain couples TRBV28 to TRBJ2-1; possible D gene TRBD2, 5 bases. The germline V and J ends were trimmed by 3 bases and 1 base, with 10 bases remaining between them. This CDR3 is built from 15 residues. Looked up from germline, CDR1 is MDHEN and CDR2 is SYDVKM. The CDR3: CASSFYAGSYNEQFF. The CDR3 coding sequence is TGTGCCAGCAGTTTCTACGCGGGTTCCTACAATGAGCAGTTCTTC.

The chain links TRBV27 to TRBJ2-3; 10 bases are a match to TRBD1. V lost 4 bases and J lost 6; bases outside the gene matches: 7. This CDR3 has 15 residues. Germline V gene lookup returns CDR1 MNHEY and CDR2 SMNVEV (reference sequence). This CDR3 reads CASSSSGTGEDTQYF. The CDR3 DNA reads TGTGCCAGCAGTTCTTCCGGGACAGGGGAGGATACGCAGTATTTT.

The V and J genes are TRBV7-8 and TRBJ2-1, with D possibly TRBD1 on 7 matching bases. This CDR3 spans 13 amino acids. The V and J ends lost 7 bases and 12 bases respectively, with 19 bases between them. In germline, CDR1 is SGHVS, CDR2 FQNEAQ. DNA for the CDR3: TGTGCCAGCACCGAGGGGGCTTGGGGAGGGCAGTTCTTC. Its protein product is CASTEGAWGGQFF.

The chain is built from TRBV27 and TRBJ1-2; D remains unclear. Between the trimmed V and J ends, which lost 3 bases and 3 bases, there was a span of 8 bases. CDR3 length: 13 residues. Germline V gene data show CDR1 as MNHEY and CDR2 as SMNVEV (reference sequence). The CDR3 region has the DNA TGTGCCAGCAGTTTGGGCCGGTACTATGGCTACACCTTC. Amino acids: CASSLGRYYGYTF.

This clone was detected a few times. This chain connects TRBV7-9 to TRBJ2-1, with 7 bases identical to TRBD2. V shed 6 bases and J 4 bases; nucleotides not matched to a gene: 6. CDR1 is SEHNR and CDR2 is FQNEAQ in the germline V gene (reference sequence). The CDR3 extends over 14 amino acids. CDR3 protein: CASSGGRRYNEQFF. CDR3 DNA sequence: TGTGCCAGCAGTGGCGGGAGAAGGTACAATGAGCAGTTCTTC.

V and J are TRBV19 and TRBJ2-1, with 9 bases identical to TRBD2. The length of the CDR3 is 15 residues. Germline V gene lookup returns CDR1 LNHDA and CDR2 SQIVND (reference sequence). The trim removed 5 bases at V and 6 bases at J, leaving 8 bases unmatched. CDR3 region: CASSASGTWGNEQFF. The CDR3 nucleotides read TGTGCCAGTAGTGCTAGCGGGACCTGGGGCAATGAGCAGTTCTTC. The full variable domain, with the rest looked up from reference TRBV19 and TRBJ2-1, is DGGITQSPKYLFRKEGQNVTLSCEQNLNHDAMYWYRQDPGQGLRLIYYSQIVNDFQKGDIAEGYSVSREKKESFPLTVTSAQKNPTAFYLCASSASGTWGNEQFFGPGTRLTVL.

As DNA, the CDR3 is TGTGCCAGCAGCCGGGACAGGGGGCTTGACGAGCAGTACTTC. Its protein is CASSRDRGLDEQYF. The J gene is TRBJ2-7, the V gene TRBV7-2, with 12 nucleotides matching TRBD1. Germline CDR1 is SGHTA and CDR2 is FQGNSA. V shed 5 bases, J shed 5 bases, and the junction held 4 bases outside the gene matches. The length of the CDR3 is 14 residues.

The chain couples TRBV27 to TRBJ1-1; 10 bases align to TRBD1. The CDR3 has 16 amino acids. Germline V CDR1 and CDR2: MNHEY, SMNVEV (reference sequence). V lost 10 bases, J lost 2 bases, and 13 bases stayed unmatched. The CDR3 loop reads CATDLRRQGANTEAFF. In DNA, the CDR3 is TGTGCCACCGACCTGAGAAGACAGGGGGCAAACACTGAAGCTTTCTTT.

The chain combines TRBV5-1 with TRBJ2-2; TRBD2 matches 8 bases. Trimming took 6 bases from V and 1 from J; bases not matched to a gene: 5. Per germline, CDR1 SGHRS and CDR2 YFSETQ. The CDR3 has 15 residues. The CDR3 reads CASTGGSKNTGELFF. CDR3 in DNA: TGCGCCAGCACGGGGGGGAGTAAGAACACCGGGGAGCTGTTTTTT.

This sequence joins TRBV11-2 and TRBJ1-1, with D possibly matching TRBD1 (5 bases). In germline, CDR1 is SGHAT, CDR2 FQNNGV. Trimming left V 4 bases short and J 5 bases short, with 14 bases between. This CDR3 spans 14 amino acids. CDR3 in DNA: TGTGCCAGCAGCTCCTTCGGGGGTTCGACTGAAGCTTTCTTT. The encoded protein is CASSSFGGSTEAFF.